A selection of T cell receptor beta chains follows, all from one sample in a study of CD8+ T cells in alopecia areata. Sequencing was performed with immunoSEQ multiplex PCR; in TCRdb, only in-frame clones are kept and a portion is missing. The sample shows around 70,000 clones, 25% to 30% of them seen only once. The input for sequencing was CD8+ T cells sorted from blood, taken at week 4, from a patient treated with tofacitinib. Receptor source: a human donor with alopecia areata. Both conserved end residues are part of each CDR3. The order of the fields is V gene, J gene, CDR3 length, clone size, D gene, CDR3 DNA, CDR3 protein. D genes are given only for firm matches. Clone size is given for some rows only: seen once, a few or many times, or a class if the clone is expanded.

TRBV4-1	TRBJ2-6	16	NA	NA	TGCGCCAGCAGCCCGCAGGGGAGCTCTGGGGCCAACGTCCTGACTTTC	CASSPQGSSGANVLTF
TRBV28	TRBJ2-5	14	NA	NA	TGTGCCAGCAGTTTGCCCCCCGACAGGGAGACCCAGTACTTC	CASSLPPDRETQYF
TRBV30	TRBJ1-1	12	NA	TRBD1	TGTGCCTGGAGAGATCTGACAGGGTCGGCTTTCTTT	CAWRDLTGSAFF
TRBV5-1	TRBJ2-5	15	few	TRBD1	TGCGCCAGCAGCACCACAGGGGCGTACCAAGAGACCCAGTACTTC	CASSTTGAYQETQYF
TRBV29-1	TRBJ1-1	13	NA	NA	TGCAGCGTTGAAAGGACAGAGGAGACTGAAGCTTTCTTT	CSVERTEETEAFF
TRBV19	TRBJ1-1	13	few	NA	TGTGCCAGTAGTATTCAGGGAAACACTGAAGCTTTCTTT	CASSIQGNTEAFF
TRBV30	TRBJ1-5	14	few	NA	TGTGCCTGGAGGGCCCGGATGGCGAATCAGCCCCAGCATTTT	CAWRARMANQPQHF
TRBV29-1	TRBJ2-7	11	NA	NA	TGCAGCGTCGCGGACAGCTACGAGCAGTACTTC	CSVADSYEQYF
TRBV29-1	TRBJ2-7	11	few	NA	TGCAGCGTTGAAGCGGGGAACGAGCAGTACTTC	CSVEAGNEQYF
TRBV25-1	TRBJ2-1	14	NA	NA	TGTGCCAGCAGTGAATGGGGGGGGGCCCATGAGCAGTTCTTC	CASSEWGGAHEQFF
TRBV5-4	TRBJ1-2	12	few	TRBD1	TGTGCCAGCAGGGAAACAGGGGAAGGCTACACCTTC	CASRETGEGYTF
TRBV10-1	TRBJ2-7	16	NA	NA	TGCGCCAGCAGTGAGTCCGGGGGAGGTGATCCCTACGAGCAGTACTTC	CASSESGGGDPYEQYF
TRBV14	TRBJ2-1	15	NA	TRBD2	TGTGCCAGCAGCCCACTAGCGGGAACCTACAATGAGCAGTTCTTC	CASSPLAGTYNEQFF
TRBV30	TRBJ2-7	14	NA	NA	TGTGCCTGGCAAGCTAGCGAGAGCTCCTACGAGCAGTACTTC	CAWQASESSYEQYF